This TCR beta chain was captured in a study of identical twins. The CDR3 covers 19 residues. V was clipped by 3 bases and J by 1 base; unmatched bases: 14. Germline-derived CDR1 and CDR2 are DFQATT and SNEGSKA (reference sequence). MiXCR was run by TCRdb on the 5' RACE reads, yielding one entry per CDR3 protein. The sample includes hundreds of thousands of distinct CDR3 sequences, 10% to 15% of them seen just once. The sample also formed part of further work on yellow fever vaccine responses in identical twins.

This receptor was obtained from a woman aged 18-35 years in good health. This chain connects TRBV20-1 to TRBJ2-5; 13 positions agree with TRBD2. What was sequenced was PBMCs. The DNA of the CDR3 is TGCAGTGCTAGTCATTTAAGACTAGCGGGGGGAGGTCTCCAAGAGACCCAGTACTTC. It translates to CSASHLRLAGGGLQETQYF.